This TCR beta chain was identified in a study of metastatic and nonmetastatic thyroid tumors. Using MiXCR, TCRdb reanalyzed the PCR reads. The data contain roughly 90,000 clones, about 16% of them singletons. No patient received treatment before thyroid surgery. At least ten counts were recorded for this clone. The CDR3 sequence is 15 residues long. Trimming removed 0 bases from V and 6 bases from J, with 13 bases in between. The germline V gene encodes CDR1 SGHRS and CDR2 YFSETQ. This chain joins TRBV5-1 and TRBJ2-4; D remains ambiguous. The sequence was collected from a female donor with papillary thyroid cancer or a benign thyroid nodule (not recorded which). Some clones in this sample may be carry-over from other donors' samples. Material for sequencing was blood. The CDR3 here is CASSLDATGGNIQYF. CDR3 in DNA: TGCGCCAGCAGCTTGGACGCTACGGGTGGAAACATTCAGTACTTC.